Listed here is a single T cell receptor (beta chain). Antigen unknown. The data were produced by immunoSEQ multiplex PCR, yet TCRdb's version contains in-frame clones alone and is incomplete. Among 10,000 to 15,000 clones, almost 90% were seen once, and the ten largest hold 0.5% to 0.65%. The data were obtained in a study of PD-1 blockade in classical Hodgkin lymphoma. Study overall: A 3 mg/kg intravenous dose of nivolumab was received by patients every 2 weeks.

Study-wide findings and caveats: CD4+ but not CD8+ TCR diversity rose significantly by C4D1.

CDR3 length: 14 residues. Germline V lookup: CDR1 MNHNS, CDR2 SASEGT. J lost 9 bases, V lost 6 bases, and 10 bases had no gene match. With no exception, relapse followed autologous stem cell transplantation in all patients, and brentuximab vedotin exposure varied. The CD4+ T cells used were purified from thawed PBMCs through magnetic negative selection. This material consisted of CD4+ T cells from blood, taken at baseline. The chain joins TRBV6-1 to TRBJ2-1, with 8 positions matching TRBD1. The receptor comes from a human donor with classical Hodgkin lymphoma. The chain's CDR3 is CASRDRAQRGEQFF. The CDR3 nucleotides read TGTGCCAGCAGGGACAGGGCTCAAAGGGGTGAGCAGTTCTTC.